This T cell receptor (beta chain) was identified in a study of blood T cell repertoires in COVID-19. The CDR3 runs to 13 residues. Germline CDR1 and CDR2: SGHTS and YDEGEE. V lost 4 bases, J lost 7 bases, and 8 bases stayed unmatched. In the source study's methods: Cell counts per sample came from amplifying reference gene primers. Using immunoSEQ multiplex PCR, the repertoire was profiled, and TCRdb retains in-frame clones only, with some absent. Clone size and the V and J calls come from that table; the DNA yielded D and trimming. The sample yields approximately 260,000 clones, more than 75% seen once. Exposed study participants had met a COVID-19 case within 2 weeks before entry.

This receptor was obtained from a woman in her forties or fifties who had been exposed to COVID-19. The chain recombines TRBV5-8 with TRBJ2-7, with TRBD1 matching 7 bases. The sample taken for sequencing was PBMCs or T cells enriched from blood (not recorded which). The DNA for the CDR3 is TGTGCCAGCAGCCACGACAGGGAAAGGGAGCAGTACTTC. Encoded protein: CASSHDREREQYF. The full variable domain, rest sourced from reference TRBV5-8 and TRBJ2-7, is EAGVTQSPTHLIKTRGQQATLRCSPISGHTSVYWYQQALGLGLQFLLWYDEGEERNRGNFPPRFSGRQFPNYSSELNVNALELEDSALYLCASSHDREREQYFGPGTRLTVT.